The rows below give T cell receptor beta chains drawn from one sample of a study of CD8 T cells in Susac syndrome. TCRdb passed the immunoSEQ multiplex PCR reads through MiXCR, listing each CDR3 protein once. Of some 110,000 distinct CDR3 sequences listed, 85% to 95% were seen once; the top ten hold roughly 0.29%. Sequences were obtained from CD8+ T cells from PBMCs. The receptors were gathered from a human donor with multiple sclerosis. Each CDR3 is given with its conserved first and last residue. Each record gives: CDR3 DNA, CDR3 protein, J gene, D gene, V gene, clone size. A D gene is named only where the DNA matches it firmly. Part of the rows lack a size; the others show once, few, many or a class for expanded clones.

CDR3 DNA: TGCGCCAGCAGCCAAGCCCCAGGGAGTTACGAGCAGTACTTC; CDR3 protein: CASSQAPGSYEQYF; J gene: TRBJ2-7; D gene: .; V gene: TRBV4-1; clone size: .
CDR3 DNA: TGCAGCGTGGGGACAGGGCCAGCCTACGAGCAGTACTTC; CDR3 protein: CSVGTGPAYEQYF; J gene: TRBJ2-7; D gene: TRBD1; V gene: TRBV29-1; clone size: .
CDR3 DNA: TGTGCCAGTGGCCTCGGGCGGGGGCTCGGGGAGCTGTTTTTT; CDR3 protein: CASGLGRGLGELFF; J gene: TRBJ2-2; D gene: .; V gene: TRBV19; clone size: .
CDR3 DNA: TGTGCCAGCAGCTTTTTACAGGGCTCTGGAAACACCATATATTTT; CDR3 protein: CASSFLQGSGNTIYF; J gene: TRBJ1-3; D gene: .; V gene: TRBV5-5; clone size: .
CDR3 DNA: TGTGCCAGCAGGGGCTCACAGGGCAATGAGCAGTTCTTC; CDR3 protein: CASRGSQGNEQFF; J gene: TRBJ2-1; D gene: .; V gene: TRBV12-3/TRBV12-4; clone size: .
CDR3 DNA: TGTGCCAGCTCACCGGGGACTAGCGGGAGCCATCGAGGCCAAGAGACCCAGTACTTC; CDR3 protein: CASSPGTSGSHRGQETQYF; J gene: TRBJ2-5; D gene: TRBD2; V gene: TRBV18; clone size: once
CDR3 DNA: TGTGCCAGCAGCTTAGGAGGTTATATCCAGTTCTTC; CDR3 protein: CASSLGGYIQFF; J gene: TRBJ2-1; D gene: .; V gene: TRBV7-9; clone size: .
CDR3 DNA: TGTGCCACCAGCAGAGGAAAGTGGACGGGGAACTATGGCTACACCTTC; CDR3 protein: CATSRGKWTGNYGYTF; J gene: TRBJ1-2; D gene: .; V gene: TRBV15; clone size: .
CDR3 DNA: TGTGCCAGCAGCTTAGCGCGGGCGGTGGGTCGGAATCAGCCCCAGCATTTT; CDR3 protein: CASSLARAVGRNQPQHF; J gene: TRBJ1-5; D gene: .; V gene: TRBV7-2; clone size: .
CDR3 DNA: TGTGCCAGCAGTCATCCGGGGGGGTCCTACGAGCAGTACTTC; CDR3 protein: CASSHPGGSYEQYF; J gene: TRBJ2-7; D gene: TRBD2; V gene: TRBV7-2; clone size: .
CDR3 DNA: TGTGCCAGCAGCTTATGGGCGGAGACCCAGTACTTC; CDR3 protein: CASSLWAETQYF; J gene: TRBJ2-5; D gene: .; V gene: TRBV7-2; clone size: .
CDR3 DNA: TGTGCCAGCACAGACGGTTCCACGTACACCGGGGAGCTGTTTTTT; CDR3 protein: CASTDGSTYTGELFF; J gene: TRBJ2-2; D gene: .; V gene: TRBV6-6; clone size: once
CDR3 DNA: TGCGCCAGCAGCCAAGAAACAGGGGATGGCTACACCTTC; CDR3 protein: CASSQETGDGYTF; J gene: TRBJ1-2; D gene: TRBD1; V gene: TRBV4-1; clone size: .
CDR3 DNA: TGTGCCAGCAGTGGACAGGGGAGGTACACCGGGGAGCTGTTTTTT; CDR3 protein: CASSGQGRYTGELFF; J gene: TRBJ2-2; D gene: TRBD1; V gene: TRBV25-1; clone size: .
CDR3 DNA: TGCAGCGTTGGGCGTAACCCAGGGGGGCGGGAGACCCAGTACTTC; CDR3 protein: CSVGRNPGGRETQYF; J gene: TRBJ2-5; D gene: .; V gene: TRBV29-1; clone size: .
CDR3 DNA: TGTGCCAGCTATTTTGGGGGATTGGGTACCGGGGAGCTGTTTTTT; CDR3 protein: CASYFGGLGTGELFF; J gene: TRBJ2-2; D gene: .; V gene: TRBV6-2/TRBV6-3; clone size: .
CDR3 DNA: TGTGCCAGCAGCCCGCGGGACAAAAGCTCCTACGAGCAGTACTTC; CDR3 protein: CASSPRDKSSYEQYF; J gene: TRBJ2-7; D gene: .; V gene: TRBV7-9; clone size: .
CDR3 DNA: TGCAGCGTCCATTTACTAGCGGAGAACACCGGGGAGCTGTTTTTT; CDR3 protein: CSVHLLAENTGELFF; J gene: TRBJ2-2; D gene: TRBD2; V gene: TRBV29-1; clone size: .
CDR3 DNA: TGTGCCAGCAGCTTAGGACAGGGGAAAAAACTGTTTTTT; CDR3 protein: CASSLGQGKKLFF; J gene: TRBJ1-4; D gene: TRBD1; V gene: TRBV7-3; clone size: .
CDR3 DNA: TGTGCCAGCAGTTTGGGGGACAGGCAGTTCTTC; CDR3 protein: CASSLGDRQFF; J gene: TRBJ2-1; D gene: TRBD1; V gene: TRBV12-3/TRBV12-4; clone size: .
CDR3 DNA: TGTGCCACCAGTAAAGCCGGGGAGCTGTTTTTT; CDR3 protein: CATSKAGELFF; J gene: TRBJ2-2; D gene: .; V gene: TRBV24-1; clone size: .
CDR3 DNA: TGTGCCAGCAGCCCCCGGACTAGCGGGGTTAGGGCTGAGCAGTTCTTC; CDR3 protein: CASSPRTSGVRAEQFF; J gene: TRBJ2-1; D gene: TRBD2; V gene: TRBV13; clone size: .
CDR3 DNA: TGTGCTAGTGGCGCCCCGGGGGGGCCGAATGAGCAGTTCTTC; CDR3 protein: CASGAPGGPNEQFF; J gene: TRBJ2-1; D gene: TRBD2; V gene: TRBV12-5; clone size: .
CDR3 DNA: TGTGCCAGCAGCGCTAGACTAGCGGGAGGGTACAATGAGCAGTTCTTC; CDR3 protein: CASSARLAGGYNEQFF; J gene: TRBJ2-1; D gene: TRBD2; V gene: TRBV13; clone size: once
CDR3 DNA: TGCAGCGTTATGAGTAATCTATTTGAAGCTTTCTTT; CDR3 protein: CSVMSNLFEAFF; J gene: TRBJ1-1; D gene: .; V gene: TRBV29-1; clone size: .
CDR3 DNA: TGTGCCAGCAGCTATACAGGGAAGTCTACCTACGAGCAGTACTTC; CDR3 protein: CASSYTGKSTYEQYF; J gene: TRBJ2-7; D gene: .; V gene: TRBV27; clone size: .
CDR3 DNA: TGTGCCAGCAGTTTCGGGGCGACTAATGAAAAACTGTTTTTT; CDR3 protein: CASSFGATNEKLFF; J gene: TRBJ1-4; D gene: .; V gene: TRBV12-3/TRBV12-4; clone size: .
CDR3 DNA: TGTGCCAGCAGCTCCCGAGCGGGACAGGGGGCCGGCGGGGAGCTGTTTTTT; CDR3 protein: CASSSRAGQGAGGELFF; J gene: TRBJ2-2; D gene: TRBD1; V gene: TRBV13; clone size: .
CDR3 DNA: TGCGCCAGCAGCCAAGGACCCATGGGGGGCGATGAGCAGTTCTTC; CDR3 protein: CASSQGPMGGDEQFF; J gene: TRBJ2-1; D gene: .; V gene: TRBV4-1; clone size: once
CDR3 DNA: TGTGCCAGCAGTCCATCGGAGGGGGGGTACGAGCAGTACTTC; CDR3 protein: CASSPSEGGYEQYF; J gene: TRBJ2-7; D gene: .; V gene: TRBV28; clone size: .
CDR3 DNA: TGTGCCAGTAGTACACAGAGTACTGAAGCTTTCTTT; CDR3 protein: CASSTQSTEAFF; J gene: TRBJ1-1; D gene: .; V gene: TRBV19; clone size: .
CDR3 DNA: TGTGCCAGCAGCCCGGGGCGGGTGAAGACCCAGTACTTC; CDR3 protein: CASSPGRVKTQYF; J gene: TRBJ2-5; D gene: .; V gene: TRBV5-6; clone size: .
CDR3 DNA: TGCAGCGTTCGGGGGGACACTGAAGCTTTCTTT; CDR3 protein: CSVRGDTEAFF; J gene: TRBJ1-1; D gene: .; V gene: TRBV29-1; clone size: .
CDR3 DNA: TGTGCCAGCAGCTCCCCCGGGAACTTCTATGGCTACACCTTC; CDR3 protein: CASSSPGNFYGYTF; J gene: TRBJ1-2; D gene: .; V gene: TRBV7-9; clone size: .
CDR3 DNA: TGTGCCAGCAGTTACCTCAGGGTTTACGAGCAGTACTTC; CDR3 protein: CASSYLRVYEQYF; J gene: TRBJ2-7; D gene: .; V gene: TRBV6-2/TRBV6-3; clone size: .
CDR3 DNA: TGTGCCAGCAGCCCGGGGGTAACTGAAAACACCATATATTTT; CDR3 protein: CASSPGVTENTIYF; J gene: TRBJ1-3; D gene: .; V gene: TRBV5-6; clone size: .
CDR3 DNA: TGTGCCAGCAGCCCCGGTCCAGGGTCCGGCGAGACCCAGTACTTC; CDR3 protein: CASSPGPGSGETQYF; J gene: TRBJ2-5; D gene: .; V gene: TRBV3-1; clone size: .
CDR3 DNA: TGTGCCAGCAGCGAAACTAGCGGGAGATCCCCCGGGGAGCTGTTTTTT; CDR3 protein: CASSETSGRSPGELFF; J gene: TRBJ2-2; D gene: TRBD2; V gene: TRBV7-9; clone size: .
CDR3 DNA: TGTGCCAGCAGTCCGGGACTAGCGGGGGGCCGGGGAGAGACCCAGTACTTC; CDR3 protein: CASSPGLAGGRGETQYF; J gene: TRBJ2-5; D gene: TRBD2; V gene: TRBV28; clone size: .
CDR3 DNA: TGTGCCAGCGGTGGCTACACCTTC; CDR3 protein: CASGGYTF; J gene: TRBJ1-2; D gene: .; V gene: TRBV2; clone size: .
CDR3 DNA: TGTGCCAGCATAACCGGGACAGGGGTAGCGTCACCCCTCCACTTT; CDR3 protein: CASITGTGVASPLHF; J gene: TRBJ1-6; D gene: TRBD1; V gene: TRBV28; clone size: .
CDR3 DNA: TGTGCCAGCAGTTTATCAGCGGGGGGATTATACGAGCAGTACTTC; CDR3 protein: CASSLSAGGLYEQYF; J gene: TRBJ2-7; D gene: TRBD2; V gene: TRBV27; clone size: .
CDR3 DNA: TGTGCCAGCAGTTCTAACTATGGCTACACCTTC; CDR3 protein: CASSSNYGYTF; J gene: TRBJ1-2; D gene: .; V gene: TRBV12-3/TRBV12-4; clone size: few
CDR3 DNA: TGTGCCAGCAGTGGGAATACAGGGTCCTCTGGCTACACCTTC; CDR3 protein: CASSGNTGSSGYTF; J gene: TRBJ1-2; D gene: .; V gene: TRBV9; clone size: once
CDR3 DNA: TGTGCCAGCAGAGCCTATGCCGGGGAGCTGTTTTTT; CDR3 protein: CASRAYAGELFF; J gene: TRBJ2-2; D gene: .; V gene: TRBV27; clone size: .
CDR3 DNA: TGTGCCAGCAGCGTAGGTCGAGGGGGGGCCAAAAACATTCAGTACTTC; CDR3 protein: CASSVGRGGAKNIQYF; J gene: TRBJ2-4; D gene: .; V gene: TRBV9; clone size: .
CDR3 DNA: TGTGCCAGCAGCCAAATCCCTCACTTGCAGGGGCTAGGCTATGGCTACACCTTC; CDR3 protein: CASSQIPHLQGLGYGYTF; J gene: TRBJ1-2; D gene: .; V gene: TRBV3-1; clone size: .
CDR3 DNA: TGCAGCGTGAGGGACAGGGGTGGTCAGCCCCAGCATTTT; CDR3 protein: CSVRDRGGQPQHF; J gene: TRBJ1-5; D gene: TRBD1; V gene: TRBV29-1; clone size: once
CDR3 DNA: TGTGCCAGCAGCCAGTGGATTCGGTACAGGGGACACCAAGAGACCCAGTACTTC; CDR3 protein: CASSQWIRYRGHQETQYF; J gene: TRBJ2-5; D gene: TRBD1; V gene: TRBV3-1; clone size: .
CDR3 DNA: TGTGCCAGCAGCTTTGGCAAGCTCACAGATACGCAGTATTTT; CDR3 protein: CASSFGKLTDTQYF; J gene: TRBJ2-3; D gene: .; V gene: TRBV5-8; clone size: .
CDR3 DNA: TGTGCCAGCAGCGGCCGGACAGGGCTCGGCATAATGTATAATTCACCCCTCCACTTT; CDR3 protein: CASSGRTGLGIMYNSPLHF; J gene: TRBJ1-6; D gene: TRBD1; V gene: TRBV3-1; clone size: .
CDR3 DNA: TGCAGCGTTCCGGACACAAATGGCTACACCTTC; CDR3 protein: CSVPDTNGYTF; J gene: TRBJ1-2; D gene: .; V gene: TRBV29-1; clone size: .
CDR3 DNA: TGTGCCAGCGGGACAGGGAATATTGAGCCCCAGCATTTT; CDR3 protein: CASGTGNIEPQHF; J gene: TRBJ1-5; D gene: TRBD1; V gene: TRBV7-9; clone size: .
CDR3 DNA: TGTGCCAGCAGCCCCCCAGTGGGGGATGAGCAGTACTTC; CDR3 protein: CASSPPVGDEQYF; J gene: TRBJ2-7; D gene: .; V gene: TRBV7-9; clone size: .
CDR3 DNA: TGTGCCAGCAGTTACTCGATGGGGGCTGAAGCTTTCTTT; CDR3 protein: CASSYSMGAEAFF; J gene: TRBJ1-1; D gene: .; V gene: TRBV6-5; clone size: .